This TCR beta chain was found in a study of long-term antiretroviral therapy in people with HIV (dated 2022 in TCRdb). Study-level background: Collection of the earliest samples took place about a decade ahead of the 2015 WHO recommendation for immediate ART, at a time when ART was typically delayed until CD4 counts fell. From fewer than 35 adults with confirmed HIV infection, the cohort provided approximately 190 cryopreserved PBMC samples, gathered serially across a mean of approximately six years (range 1-12). About 40% of the roughly 30 participants with HIV were female. This retrospective serial study examined whether starting ART and sustained HIV suppression were associated with changes in the composition and diversity of the TRB repertoire in peripheral blood. No cross-contamination during QIAcube processing was seen in test extractions of a monoclonal T-cell line run alongside a few dozen polyclonal samples. Broad study findings and their caveats: Expanded TRB clones identified before ART initiation dominated the repertoire across all time points, though the dominance fluctuated and decreased in many PLHIV after ART. No data were available on ART adherence, viral resistance or therapy changes, limiting inferences about post-ART repertoire changes. Because pre-ART samples had limited cell numbers, unsorted PBMC were profiled rather than sorted CD4+ and CD8+ T cells. Starting ART was linked to a significant rise in TRB diversity, yet even with long-term ART the diversity remained significantly lower than in transplant donor controls. Compared with controls, HIV repertoires had narrower CDR3 length ranges, and the network structure pointed to an antigen-experienced repertoire that shifted only slightly toward naive after ART. Owing to limited PBMC availability, only the TCR beta chain was sequenced, without alpha chain pairing. The samples were dated from about 2004 to 2018, and the ART regimens that were used may be less effective than current ART regimens.

Remarks on this clone: No antigen is known for it. Per-nucleotide qualities are absent, and no much larger clonotype sits a single base away.

To be included, a participant needed at least one PBMC sample from before ART initiation plus at least two post-ART samples. All participants with HIV were treated in the United States of America. Before DNA extraction, cryopreserved samples containing 1-10 million PBMC were thawed and washed. At the time of the earliest PBMC sample, participants with HIV were aged between about 20 and 55 years. Each participant contributed PBMC samples from 1-4 timepoints before ART initiation and 2-8 timepoints after ART initiation, with a median of 7 samples. For every participant, serial HIV viral load, CD4+ T-cell count, ART history and demographic data were obtained. A Qiagen kit on a QIAcube was used to extract genomic DNA from unsorted PBMC, with samples processed in batches of 12. The immunoSEQ hsTCRB v3.0 assay was used at survey level resolution to sequence the TRB variable region. The targeted TRB sequencing depth was about 40,000-55,000 T-cell genomes per sample. An Illumina MiSeq with a v3 150-cycle kit was used to sequence the pooled TRB libraries. On the study's bioinformatics: Repertoire analysis ran in R within a reproducible Nextflow workflow covering QC, data transformation and analysis. Custom analyses were implemented in LymphoSeq2, an R package for AIRR-Seq data exploration. A few samples that yielded fewer than 5000 total TRB sequences were excluded, so that about 200 HIV repertoires were analyzed. Among the 170 to 200 retained HIV repertoires, some 59 were collected before ART initiation and 120 to 140 after ART initiation. Repertoires were downsampled to 5000 TRB nucleotide sequences, with summary statistics averaged over 100 downsampling iterations. TRB sequences were retained for analysis only if CDR3 regions of at least seven amino acids were present. Diversity was assessed using a clonality score derived from Shannon entropy and using the Gini coefficient. Repertoire networks linked the top 5000 CDR3 amino acid sequences whenever two sequences differed by an edit distance of one. Antigen specificity groups and MHC restriction were predicted for TRB CDR3 amino acid sequences with GLIPH2. To flag known associations with CMV, EBV, HIV or tissue antigens, CDR3 amino acid sequences were compared against VDJdb and McPAS-TCR. Pre-ART, post-ART and control groups were compared with Wilcoxon signed-rank tests and Holm-Bonferroni correction. TCRdb retrieved this table from immuneACCESS and kept in-frame rearrangements only. Not all clones are present; in checked studies, unresolved V genes account for under half, and no reason is known for the remainder. The V and J calls and clone size were taken over from that table, and D and trimming were inferred from the DNA. Present in this sample are 25,000 to 35,000 clones, over 70% of which were seen just once. 8% to 10% of the sample is held by the ten biggest clonotypes.

This TCR derives from a woman aged 45-59 years with HIV. The sequences come from unsorted PBMCs, collected 3.1 years after starting antiretroviral therapy.

CDR3 loop: CASRGQGIYNEQFF. The bases are TGTGCCAGCAGGGGACAGGGGATTTACAATGAGCAGTTCTTC. This chain is built from TRBV27 and TRBJ2-1, with 10 middle bases fitting TRBD1. CDR1 and CDR2 are read off the germline V gene (reference sequence) as MNHEY and SMNVEV. From its cysteine to its phenylalanine, the CDR3 spans 14 amino acids. Of the read, only the CDR3 DNA is kept; its 42 bases are in frame from base 1. Here V drops 6 bases and J drops 4 bases, and the junction holds 3 bases not matched to any gene.